The 8 T cell receptor beta chains below all came from one sample that was sequenced in a study of blood T cells in healthy people across ages. A sample-barcoded 5' primer and a J-beta primer mix were used in a second PCR of roughly 7 to 12 cycles. TCRdb redid the calling of the 5' RACE reads with MiXCR, one entry per CDR3 protein. The sample contains 1.5 million to 2 million distinct CDR3 sequences, approximately 39% of which appear only once. Specimen: blood. The receptors here all came from a human donor in good health.

In DNA, the CDR3 is TGTGCCAGCAGCTACCGGGACAACTCCTACGAGCAGTACTTC. Protein: CASSYRDNSYEQYF. This chain links TRBV7-9 with TRBJ2-7, with a possible D match to TRBD1 (6 bases). V gave up 4 bases and J gave up 0 bases, with 10 bases separating them. CDR1 SEHNR and CDR2 FQNEAQ come from the germline V gene (reference sequence). The CDR3 is 14 residues long. The whole variable domain, filled in from reference TRBV7-9 and TRBJ2-7, reads DTGVSQNPRHKITKRGQNVTFRCDPISEHNRLYWYRQTLGQGPEFLTYFQNEAQLEKSRLLSDRFSAERPKGSFSTLEIQRTEQGDSAMYLCASSYRDNSYEQYFGPGTRLTVT.

This clonotype was seen a few times. The CDR3 bases are TGTGCCTGGAGTCCCCTTGAGTACAGGGGAACCTATGGCTACACCTTC. It yields the protein CAWSPLEYRGTYGYTF. V gene TRBV30 combines with J gene TRBJ1-2; 7 bases are a match to TRBD1. From germline, CDR1 is GTSNPN and CDR2 SVGIG (reference sequence). The CDR3 has 16 residues. Losses at the gene ends were 2 bases for V and 4 bases for J; bases not matched to a gene: 13.

The chain couples TRBV6-1 to TRBJ1-2, with a possible D match to TRBD1 (6 bases). There are 15 residues in the CDR3. CDR1 MNHNS and CDR2 SASEGT come from the germline V gene. Trimming cost V 5 bases and J 4 bases, with 17 bases left between them. The CDR3 sequence is CASSHRVRGGYGYTF. The CDR3, as DNA: TGTGCCAGCAGTCATCGAGTCAGGGGTGGCTATGGCTACACCTTC.

The V call is TRBV2, the J call TRBJ2-5; 7 bases are a match to TRBD2. Germline assignment: CDR1 SNHLY and CDR2 FYNNEI. After removal of 2 bases from V and 4 bases from J, the junction contained 4 bases not matched to a gene. CDR3 length equals 14 residues. The DNA for the CDR3 is TGTGCCAGCAGTGAATGTGGGGGGGGAGAGACCCAGTACTTC. Encoded protein: CASSECGGGETQYF.

The gene calls are TRBV4-1 and TRBJ1-2; D call uncertain. The CDR3 has 17 amino acids. V was trimmed by 1 base and J by 6 bases, leaving 21 bases between them. CDR1 and CDR2 from the germline V gene are MGHRA and YSYEKL. The CDR3 DNA follows: TGCGCCAGCAGCCAAGGCAGGCGAGGCGGCGCAGAAGATGGCTACACCTTC. Translated, it gives CASSQGRRGGAEDGYTF.

The rearrangement uses TRBV5-5 and TRBJ2-1, with 10 bases that match TRBD1. J was trimmed by 8 bases and V by 2 bases; bases with no gene match: 7. CDR1 is SGHKS and CDR2 is YYEKEE in the germline V gene (reference sequence). The CDR3 loop spans 15 amino acids. CDR3 in amino acids: CASSFGQGDTHEQFF. As DNA, the CDR3 is TGTGCCAGCAGCTTCGGACAGGGGGATACTCATGAGCAGTTCTTC.

This clonotype occurred a few times. V gene TRBV5-1 combines with J gene TRBJ2-7, with TRBD1 identical over 7 bases. V lost 3 bases and J lost 2; bases outside the gene matches: 5. CDR1 and CDR2 (germline): SGHRS, YFSETQ. This CDR3 is built from 14 residues. CDR3 protein: CASSYQGVTYEQYF. The CDR3 nucleotides read TGCGCCAGCAGCTACCAGGGGGTGACCTACGAGCAGTACTTC.

V gene TRBV5-5 combines with J gene TRBJ2-1, with TRBD1 matching 8 bases. Trimming took 1 base from V and 7 from J; bases not matched to a gene: 7. CDR3 length: 15 amino acids. Germline loops: CDR1 SGHKS, CDR2 YYEKEE (reference sequence). CDR3 in amino acids: CASSLRAGGMNEQFF. The CDR3 coding sequence is TGTGCCAGCAGCTTGAGGGCAGGGGGCATGAATGAGCAGTTCTTC.